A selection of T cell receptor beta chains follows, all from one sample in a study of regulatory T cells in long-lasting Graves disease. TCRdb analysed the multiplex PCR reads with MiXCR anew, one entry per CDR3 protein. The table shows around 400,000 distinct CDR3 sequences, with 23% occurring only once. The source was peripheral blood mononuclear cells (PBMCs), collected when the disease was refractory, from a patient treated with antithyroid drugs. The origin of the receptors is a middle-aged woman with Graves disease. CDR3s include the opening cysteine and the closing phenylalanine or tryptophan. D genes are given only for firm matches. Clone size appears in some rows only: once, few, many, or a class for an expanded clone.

TGTGCCTGGAGTGTTTGGGTGCGGGAGGGCTGGATTGAGCAGTTCTTC | CAWSVWVREGWIEQFF | TRBJ2-1 | TRBD2 | 16 | TRBV30 | .
TGCGCCAGCAGCCAAGACGGGGCGACGGTGGGGTTTTTT | CASSQDGATVGFF | TRBJ1-4 | . | 13 | TRBV4-1 | .
TGTGCCAGTAGTGGAAGGGGCAAAGCTGATAATTCACCCCTCCACTTT | CASSGRGKADNSPLHF | TRBJ1-6 | . | 16 | TRBV19 | few
TGTGCCAGCAGTCTACGCACGGACGGAAACACTGAAGCTTTCTTT | CASSLRTDGNTEAFF | TRBJ1-1 | . | 15 | TRBV28 | many
TGCGCCAGCAGCCTACCGGGACAGTCCTCTGGGGCCAACGTCCTGACTTTC | CASSLPGQSSGANVLTF | TRBJ2-6 | TRBD1 | 17 | TRBV5-1 | once
TGTGCCAGCAGCCAACCAGGGGGCTCTGAAGCTTTCTTT | CASSQPGGSEAFF | TRBJ1-1 | TRBD1 | 13 | TRBV3-1 | .
TGTGCCAGCAGTGGGAGGACAGGGGGTAGGTACGAGCAGTACTTC | CASSGRTGGRYEQYF | TRBJ2-7 | TRBD1 | 15 | TRBV12-3/TRBV12-4 | many
TGCAGCCTGGGCGGACAAGGGTGCGACGAGCAGTACTTC | CSLGGQGCDEQYF | TRBJ2-7 | . | 13 | TRBV29-1 | .
TGCGCCAGCAGCTTTGCAGCGGGCAAGACCTACGAGCAGTACTTC | CASSFAAGKTYEQYF | TRBJ2-7 | . | 15 | TRBV5-1 | few
TGTGCCAGCAGTTACTCGATGTTTGTTGCGGGGGCGCGGACTAATGAAAAACTGTTTTTT | CASSYSMFVAGARTNEKLFF | TRBJ1-4 | . | 20 | TRBV6-2/TRBV6-3 | many
TGTGCCACCAGTGACGCTGTACAGGAAGTGGCTTTCTTT | CATSDAVQEVAFF | TRBJ1-1 | . | 13 | TRBV24-1 | .
TGTGCCATCAGTGACCCAGGGACAGGGGCGAACACCGGGGAGCTGTTTTTT | CAISDPGTGANTGELFF | TRBJ2-2 | TRBD1 | 17 | TRBV10-3 | few
TGTGCCAGCAGCCAACCGGGGGCTAGCGGCCAGTATGAGCAGTTCTTC | CASSQPGASGQYEQFF | TRBJ2-1 | . | 16 | TRBV7-8 | few
TGTGCCAGCAGTCCCCCGTCAGGGGCGGTTGAGTACTTC | CASSPPSGAVEYF | TRBJ2-4 | . | 13 | TRBV27 | .
TGTGCCAGCGGCCCGGGGGACACTGAAGCTTTCTTT | CASGPGDTEAFF | TRBJ1-1 | . | 12 | TRBV6-1 | few
TGCAGCGTGGCCCCTGGACAGGGGGCCTACGAGCAGTACTTC | CSVAPGQGAYEQYF | TRBJ2-7 | TRBD1 | 14 | TRBV29-1 | .
TGCAGTGCCGGAGCGGCGAAAGGAGATACGCAGTATTTT | CSAGAAKGDTQYF | TRBJ2-3 | . | 13 | TRBV20-1 | .
TGCGCCAGCAGTTCCGTGGACAGGGGAAGGGTCCGGTACTTC | CASSSVDRGRVRYF | TRBJ2-7 | TRBD1 | 14 | TRBV10-2 | .
TGCAGTGCTAGTTTACTAGCTCGGAGCGAGCAGTACTTC | CSASLLARSEQYF | TRBJ2-7 | . | 13 | TRBV20-1 | many
TGTGCCAGCAGTTTAGTGGGCGGGGAAGAGACCCAGTACTTC | CASSLVGGEETQYF | TRBJ2-5 | . | 14 | TRBV28 | many
TGTGCCAGCAGTTTAAGGATGAACACTGAAGCTTTCTTT | CASSLRMNTEAFF | TRBJ1-1 | . | 13 | TRBV27 | many
TGTGCCATCGCCCCGGGACAGGGGGCCTACGAGCAGTACTTC | CAIAPGQGAYEQYF | TRBJ2-7 | TRBD1 | 14 | TRBV28 | many
TGCAGTGCTAGACCCGGGACAGGGAGAGAAGAAAAACTGTTTTTT | CSARPGTGREEKLFF | TRBJ1-4 | TRBD1 | 15 | TRBV20-1 | .
TGTGCCAGCAGCCAGAAGATTCGGGAGAGCAGCACAGATACGCAGTATTTT | CASSQKIRESSTDTQYF | TRBJ2-3 | . | 17 | TRBV9 | once
TGTGCCAGCAGCGGGAGGCAGAACACCGGGGAGCTGTTTTTT | CASSGRQNTGELFF | TRBJ2-2 | TRBD2 | 14 | TRBV12-3/TRBV12-4 | many
TGCGCCAGCAGCTTGACTAGCCCAAACACCGGGGAGCTGTTTTTT | CASSLTSPNTGELFF | TRBJ2-2 | . | 15 | TRBV5-1 | few
TGTGCCAGCAGCCAGGGGAGAGAGACCCAGTACTTC | CASSQGRETQYF | TRBJ2-5 | . | 12 | TRBV3-1 | many
TGTGCCAGTAGTACCCTCCAGGGCGACCAGCCCCAGCATTTT | CASSTLQGDQPQHF | TRBJ1-5 | . | 14 | TRBV19 | .
TGTGCCAGCAGTTCTCAGGGATCTAGCACAGATACGCAGTATTTT | CASSSQGSSTDTQYF | TRBJ2-3 | . | 15 | TRBV28 | .
TGTGCCTGGAGTGAGCCCCCCGGGGAGCTGTTTTTT | CAWSEPPGELFF | TRBJ2-2 | . | 12 | TRBV30 | .
TGCAGTGCTAGAGAACCGGGACTAGCGAGCTACGAGCAGTACTTC | CSAREPGLASYEQYF | TRBJ2-7 | TRBD2 | 15 | TRBV20-1 | .
TGTGCCAGCAGTACCGCGGGGGACGGGAACACTGAAGCTTTCTTT | CASSTAGDGNTEAFF | TRBJ1-1 | . | 15 | TRBV28 | .
TGCAGTGCTAGCGGCCGGGACAGGGGAAGGCAAGAGCAGTACTTC | CSASGRDRGRQEQYF | TRBJ2-7 | TRBD1 | 15 | TRBV20-1 | few
TGTGCCAGCAGCCTCGACCCGAACTCTGGAAACACCATATATTTT | CASSLDPNSGNTIYF | TRBJ1-3 | . | 15 | TRBV3-1 | .
TGTGCCAGCAGCTTACTTCGAGCGGATTACAATGAGCAGTTCTTC | CASSLLRADYNEQFF | TRBJ2-1 | . | 15 | TRBV7-2 | .
TGTGCCAGCAGCCCCAGGGGCGTGGGCAGGACTAATGAAAAACTGTTTTTT | CASSPRGVGRTNEKLFF | TRBJ1-4 | . | 17 | TRBV7-8 | .
TGCAGTGCTAGACGGGCGGGGACAGACAGCAATCAGCCCCAGCATTTT | CSARRAGTDSNQPQHF | TRBJ1-5 | TRBD1 | 16 | TRBV20-1 | few
TGTGCCAGCAGCGCTGACAGTTTTGGCTACACCTTC | CASSADSFGYTF | TRBJ1-2 | . | 12 | TRBV4-2 | few
TGTGCCAGCAGTTTGGGACCGGAGGCGTCCTACGAGCAGTACTTC | CASSLGPEASYEQYF | TRBJ2-7 | . | 15 | TRBV28 | many
TGTGCCAGTAGGACGTCGGTTCTTAGCAATCAGCCCCAGCATTTT | CASRTSVLSNQPQHF | TRBJ1-5 | . | 15 | TRBV19 | few
TGCGCCAGCAGCCCAAATTCGTGGACCGGGGAGCTGTTTTTT | CASSPNSWTGELFF | TRBJ2-2 | . | 14 | TRBV5-1 | many
TGTGCCAGCAGTTACGCTCGCGGAAACACAGATACGCAGTATTTT | CASSYARGNTDTQYF | TRBJ2-3 | . | 15 | TRBV6-2/TRBV6-3 | .
TGTGCCAGCAGTTTAAATCTGAATCAGCCCCAGCATTTT | CASSLNLNQPQHF | TRBJ1-5 | . | 13 | TRBV12-3/TRBV12-4 | few
TGTGCCTGGATAACCCCCGGATCTATGGGAGAGACCCAGTACTTC | CAWITPGSMGETQYF | TRBJ2-5 | . | 15 | TRBV30 | .
TGCGCCAGCAGCAGGACTCCGGACCGGCCTTGGGACTACGAGCAGTACTTC | CASSRTPDRPWDYEQYF | TRBJ2-7 | . | 17 | TRBV5-1 | .
TGTGCCAGCACCTCCGAGCGGACTAGCGGGAGTTCCGAGCAGTACTTC | CASTSERTSGSSEQYF | TRBJ2-7 | TRBD2 | 16 | TRBV28 | many
TGTGCCAGCAGCTTACAAGGGACAGTCTTGGGCAATCAGCCCCAGCATTTT | CASSLQGTVLGNQPQHF | TRBJ1-5 | TRBD1 | 17 | TRBV7-2 | many
TGTGCCAGCAGTTTAACAGCTTTCACTGAAGCTTTCTTT | CASSLTAFTEAFF | TRBJ1-1 | . | 13 | TRBV28 | many
TGTGCCAGCAGCTTAGGGTCTAGCGGGAGGAGCTCCTACAATGAGCAGTTCTTC | CASSLGSSGRSSYNEQFF | TRBJ2-1 | TRBD2 | 18 | TRBV7-9 | once
TGTGCCAGCAAGGCTAGGCAGGTAACCTACGAGCAGTACTTC | CASKARQVTYEQYF | TRBJ2-7 | . | 14 | TRBV2 | many
TGCAGCGTTGGTGGGGGAACCTCCTACGAGCAGTACTTC | CSVGGGTSYEQYF | TRBJ2-7 | . | 13 | TRBV29-1 | .
TGTGCCAGCAGTCTAGGGGACAGCCAAGAGACCCAGTACTTC | CASSLGDSQETQYF | TRBJ2-5 | TRBD1 | 14 | TRBV28 | .
TGTGCCAGCAGTTTCACTAGCGGGAGTAGGACAGATACGCAGTATTTT | CASSFTSGSRTDTQYF | TRBJ2-3 | TRBD2 | 16 | TRBV2 | .
TGTGCCAGCAGTTTAGTCGGGGCAGGGGTCCACGAGCAGTACTTC | CASSLVGAGVHEQYF | TRBJ2-7 | . | 15 | TRBV28 | many